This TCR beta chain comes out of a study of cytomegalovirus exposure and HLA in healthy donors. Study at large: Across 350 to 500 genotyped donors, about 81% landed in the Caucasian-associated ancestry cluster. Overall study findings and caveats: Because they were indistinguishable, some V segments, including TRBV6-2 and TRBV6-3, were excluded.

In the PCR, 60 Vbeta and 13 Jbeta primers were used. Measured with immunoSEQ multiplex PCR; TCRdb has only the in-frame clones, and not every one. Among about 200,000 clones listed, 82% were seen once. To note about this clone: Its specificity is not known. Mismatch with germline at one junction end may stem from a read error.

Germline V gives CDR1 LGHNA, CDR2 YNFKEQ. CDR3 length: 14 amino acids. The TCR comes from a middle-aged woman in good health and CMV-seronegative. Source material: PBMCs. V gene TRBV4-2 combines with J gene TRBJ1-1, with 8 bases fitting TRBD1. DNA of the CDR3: TGTGCCAGCAGCCGAACCGGGACAGGCTTTGGGTTGCTCTTT. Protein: CASSRTGTGFGLLF.